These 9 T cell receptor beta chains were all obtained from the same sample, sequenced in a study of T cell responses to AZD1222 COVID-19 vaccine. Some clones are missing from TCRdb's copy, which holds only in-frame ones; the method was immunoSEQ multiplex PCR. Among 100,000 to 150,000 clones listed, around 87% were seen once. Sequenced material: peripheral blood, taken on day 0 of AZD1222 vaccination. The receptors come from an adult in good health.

The CDR3 bases are TGTGCCAGCAGTTCCGAGGGGGGTCAGCCCCAGCATTTT. This gives the protein CASSSEGGQPQHF. This chain joins TRBV28 and TRBJ1-5; possible D gene TRBD1, 6 bases. CDR1 is MDHEN, CDR2 SYDVKM, per germline. The CDR3 is made up of 13 amino acids. Trimming left V 4 bases short and J 6 bases short, with 10 bases between. The variable domain in full, completed from reference TRBV28 and TRBJ1-5, reads DVKVTQSSRYLVKRTGEKVFLECVQDMDHENMFWYRQDPGLGLRLIYFSYDVKMKEKGDIPEGYSVSREKKERFSLILESASTNQTSMYLCASSSEGGQPQHFGDGTRLSIL.

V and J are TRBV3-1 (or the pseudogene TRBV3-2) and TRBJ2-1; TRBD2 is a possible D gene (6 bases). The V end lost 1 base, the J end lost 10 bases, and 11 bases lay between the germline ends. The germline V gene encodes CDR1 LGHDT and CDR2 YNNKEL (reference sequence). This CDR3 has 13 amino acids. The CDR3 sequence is CASSQVPSEEQFF. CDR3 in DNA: TGTGCCAGCAGCCAAGTCCCTAGCGAGGAGCAGTTCTTC.

Here the CDR3 reads CASSADSFEQFF. Written as DNA, the CDR3 is TGTGCCAGCAGCGCCGACTCCTTTGAGCAGTTCTTC. This chain connects TRBV13 to TRBJ2-1; no definite D call. Trimming took off 5 bases at V and 9 bases at J, with 11 bases between the two ends. There are 12 residues in the CDR3. Germline V CDR1 and CDR2: PRHDT, FYEKMQ (reference sequence).

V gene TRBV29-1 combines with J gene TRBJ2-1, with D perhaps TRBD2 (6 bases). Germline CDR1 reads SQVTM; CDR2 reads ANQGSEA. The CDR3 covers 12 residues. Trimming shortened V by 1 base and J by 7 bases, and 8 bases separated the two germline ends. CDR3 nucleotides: TGCAGCGTTGAAGGGACTACAAATGAGCAGTTCTTC. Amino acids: CSVEGTTNEQFF.

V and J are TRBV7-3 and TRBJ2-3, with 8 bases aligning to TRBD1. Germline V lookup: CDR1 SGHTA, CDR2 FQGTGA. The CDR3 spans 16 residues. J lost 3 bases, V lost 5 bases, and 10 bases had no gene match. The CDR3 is CASSQGTGGKTDTQYF. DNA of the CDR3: TGTGCCAGCAGCCAAGGTACAGGGGGGAAGACAGATACGCAGTATTTT.

CDR3 protein: CASSLAGRLSNQPQHF. The CDR3 region has the DNA TGTGCCAGCAGCTTGGCTGGACGGCTTAGCAATCAGCCCCAGCATTTT. The chain has TRBV5-5 and TRBJ1-5; D unresolved. V was pared by 0 bases and J by 0 bases, with 10 bases between. Germline V CDR1 and CDR2: SGHKS, YYEKEE (reference sequence). This CDR3 has 16 amino acids.

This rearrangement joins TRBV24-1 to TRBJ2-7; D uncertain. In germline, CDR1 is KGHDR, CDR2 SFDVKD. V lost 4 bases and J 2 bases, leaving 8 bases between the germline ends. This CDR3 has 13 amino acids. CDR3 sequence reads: CATSDRLTYEQYF. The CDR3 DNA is TGTGCCACCAGTGACCGGTTGACCTACGAGCAGTACTTC.

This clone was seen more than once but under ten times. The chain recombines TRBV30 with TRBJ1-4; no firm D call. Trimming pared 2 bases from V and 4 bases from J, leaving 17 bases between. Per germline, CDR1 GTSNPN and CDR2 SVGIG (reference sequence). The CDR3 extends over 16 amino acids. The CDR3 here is CAWSSSPGSLNEKLFF. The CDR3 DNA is TGTGCCTGGAGTTCGTCCCCGGGAAGCCTTAATGAAAAACTGTTTTTT.

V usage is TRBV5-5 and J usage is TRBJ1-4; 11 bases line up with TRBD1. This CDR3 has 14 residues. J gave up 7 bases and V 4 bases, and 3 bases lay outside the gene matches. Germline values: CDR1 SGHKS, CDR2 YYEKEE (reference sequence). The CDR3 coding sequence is TGTGCCAGCAGCATGGGACAGGGGGGTGAAAAACTGTTTTTT. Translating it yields CASSMGQGGEKLFF.